This T cell receptor beta chain was recovered during a study of tissue T cells after allogeneic stem cell transplantation. Study findings and constraints: Shared clones across patients were few; motif clustering revealed tissue-specific shared signatures.

To note about this clone: Its antigen is still unknown.

TCRdb's table, derived via immunoSEQ multiplex PCR, lists solely in-frame clones and lacks some. The sample has about 43,000 clones, 80% to 95% seen once; the top ten hold about 3.8%. The ends lost 4 bases at V and 4 bases at J; junction bases unmatched: 16. The CDR3 is 17 amino acids. Germline V gene lookup returns CDR1 SGHRS and CDR2 YFSETQ. This chain joins TRBV5-1 and TRBJ2-5; 7 bases align to TRBD1. This receptor was taken from a woman aged 40 to 75 who later had graft-versus-host disease after an allogeneic stem cell transplant. The starting material was blood, obtained before transplantation. CDR3 protein: CASSTRTGTEGGETQYF. CDR3 coding DNA: TGCGCCAGCAGCACCCGAACCGGGACAGAGGGTGGAGAGACCCAGTACTTC.